These 8 T cell receptor beta chains share one sample of origin, sequenced in a study of blood T cell repertoires in COVID-19. Profiling relied on immunoSEQ multiplex PCR, and the TCRdb table lists in-frame clones only, not all of them. The sample yields approximately 290,000 clones, 80% to 85% seen once. Material: peripheral blood. These receptors came from a person between 70 and 80 years old with COVID-19, enrolled during active disease.

V is TRBV27 and J is TRBJ2-2; 10 bases line up with TRBD2. The CDR3 runs to 16 residues. The germline V gene encodes CDR1 MNHEY and CDR2 SMNVEV (reference sequence). Trimming at V came to 3 bases and at J to 6 bases, leaving 7 bases not matched to a gene. CDR3 loop: CASSLYTSGIAGELFF. The DNA of the CDR3 is TGTGCCAGCAGTTTGTACACTAGCGGGATCGCCGGGGAGCTGTTTTTT.

This chain connects TRBV11-2 to TRBJ1-6, with 11 bases matching TRBD1. V shed 5 bases, J shed 12 bases, and the junction held 12 bases outside the gene matches. This CDR3 is built from 16 residues. Germline-derived CDR1 and CDR2 are SGHAT and FQNNGV. CDR3: CASSQGPGQGDIPLHF. The DNA of the CDR3 is TGTGCCAGCAGCCAAGGTCCGGGACAGGGGGATATACCCCTCCACTTT. Together with reference TRBV11-2 and TRBJ1-6, the CDR3 gives the full variable domain: EAGVAQSPRYKIIEKRQSVAFWCNPISGHATLYWYQQILGQGPKLLIQFQNNGVVDDSQLPKDRFSAERLKGVDSTLKIQPAKLEDSAVYLCASSQGPGQGDIPLHFGNGTRLTVT.

The CDR3 nucleotides read TGTGCCAGCAGCTTAAGGGCCGGACAGGTTCCCCTCCACTTT. Protein: CASSLRAGQVPLHF. The chain links TRBV13 to TRBJ1-6, with 7 bases that match TRBD1. The V gene end was trimmed by 2 bases and the J gene end by 13 bases; junction bases not matched to a gene: 8. The CDR3 spans 14 residues. Germline V lookup: CDR1 PRHDT, CDR2 FYEKMQ (reference sequence).

In nucleotides, the CDR3 is TGCGCCAGCAGCTTCTTCTCCCCAGAGACCCAGTACTTC. Amino acids: CASSFFSPETQYF. The chain employs TRBV5-1 and TRBJ2-5, with unresolved D. The V gene's germline CDR1 is SGHRS and CDR2 YFSETQ. The CDR3 consists of 13 residues. Trimming shortened V by 2 bases and J by 4 bases, and 9 bases separated the two germline ends.

The genes are TRBV5-1 and TRBJ1-4; 9 nucleotides align to TRBD1. The CDR3 has 15 residues. The J segment lost 6 bases and the V segment lost 2 bases, leaving 5 bases of the junction unmatched. Per germline, CDR1 SGHRS and CDR2 YFSETQ. Here the CDR3 reads CASSLDRGKDEKLFF. The DNA of the CDR3 is TGCGCCAGCAGCTTAGACAGGGGGAAGGATGAAAAACTGTTTTTT.

The genes are TRBV5-4 and TRBJ1-4; no firm D call. Germline CDR1 reads SGHNT; CDR2 reads YYREEE (reference sequence). V lost 0 bases and J 0 bases, leaving 6 bases between the germline ends. This CDR3 contains 15 residues. CDR3 sequence: CASSLAGATNEKLFF. CDR3 nucleotides: TGTGCCAGCAGCTTGGCAGGTGCAACTAATGAAAAACTGTTTTTT.

The rearrangement joins TRBV9 to TRBJ1-3, with TRBD1 matching over 9 bases. The CDR3 extends over 15 amino acids. V lost 0 bases, J lost 4 bases, and 2 bases stayed unmatched. Germline CDR1 reads SGDLS; CDR2 reads YYNGEE. CDR3 protein: CASSVEGQGGNTIYF. The CDR3 nucleotides read TGTGCCAGCAGCGTAGAGGGACAGGGAGGAAACACCATATATTTT.

This clone showed up just once. The rearrangement uses TRBV6-1 and TRBJ2-1; no definite D call. The CDR3 loop spans 14 amino acids. V lost 3 bases to trimming and J lost 2 bases, with 8 bases between them. Germline V gene lookup returns CDR1 MNHNS and CDR2 SASEGT. CDR3 DNA sequence: TGTGCCAGCAGTGAGTCTTCTACCTACAATGAGCAGTTCTTC. It is translated as CASSESSTYNEQFF.